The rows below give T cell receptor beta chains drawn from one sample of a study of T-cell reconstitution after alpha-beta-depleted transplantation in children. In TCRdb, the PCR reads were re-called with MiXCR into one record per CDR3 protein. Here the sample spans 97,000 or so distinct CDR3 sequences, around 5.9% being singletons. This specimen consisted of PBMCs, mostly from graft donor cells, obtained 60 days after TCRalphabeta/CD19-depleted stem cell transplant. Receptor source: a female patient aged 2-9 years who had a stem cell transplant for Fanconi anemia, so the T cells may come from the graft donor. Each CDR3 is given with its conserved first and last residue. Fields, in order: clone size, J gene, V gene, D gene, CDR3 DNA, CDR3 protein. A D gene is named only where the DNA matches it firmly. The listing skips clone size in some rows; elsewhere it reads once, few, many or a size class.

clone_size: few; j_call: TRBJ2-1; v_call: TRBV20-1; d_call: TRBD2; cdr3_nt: TGCAGTGCTAGAAGGCGGGAGGCAATCTTTGGGGAGCAGTTCTTC; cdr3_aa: CSARRREAIFGEQFF
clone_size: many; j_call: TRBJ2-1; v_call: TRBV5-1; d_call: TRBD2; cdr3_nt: TGCGCCAGCACCCTTGAAACTAGCGGGAGGCCCCTTTCCAATGAGCAGTTCTTC; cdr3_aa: CASTLETSGRPLSNEQFF
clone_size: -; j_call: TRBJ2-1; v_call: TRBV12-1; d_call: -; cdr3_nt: TGTGCCAGCAGCTTTAGTCGGACTAGGAGGGACAATGAGCAGTTCTTC; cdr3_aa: CASSFSRTRRDNEQFF
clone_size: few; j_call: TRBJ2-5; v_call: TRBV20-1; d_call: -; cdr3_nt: TGCAGTGCTACGTCTAGCGTACAAGAGACCCAGTACTTC; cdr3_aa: CSATSSVQETQYF
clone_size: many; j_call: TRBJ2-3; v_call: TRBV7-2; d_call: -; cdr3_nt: TGTGCCAGCAGCTTATCTGGGGCCGGGGATACGCAGTATTTT; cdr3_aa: CASSLSGAGDTQYF
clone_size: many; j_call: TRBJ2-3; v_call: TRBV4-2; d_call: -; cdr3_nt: TGTGCCAGCAGCCAAGACGGTTTAAGAGTTGCTAGCACAGATACGCAGTATTTT; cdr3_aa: CASSQDGLRVASTDTQYF
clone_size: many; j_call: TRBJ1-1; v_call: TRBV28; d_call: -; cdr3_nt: TGTGCCAGCAGTTTCGACAGTAACACTGAAGCTTTCTTT; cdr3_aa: CASSFDSNTEAFF
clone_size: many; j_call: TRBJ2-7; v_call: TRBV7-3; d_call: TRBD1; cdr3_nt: TGTGCCAGCAGCTTAACCAGGACAGGGGACCCCTACGAGCAGTACTTC; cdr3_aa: CASSLTRTGDPYEQYF
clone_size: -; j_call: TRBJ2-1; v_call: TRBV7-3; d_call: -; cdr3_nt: TGTGCCAGCAGCTTAAGCCCCCCCCCGAGCAATGAGCAGTTCTTC; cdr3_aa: CASSLSPPPSNEQFF
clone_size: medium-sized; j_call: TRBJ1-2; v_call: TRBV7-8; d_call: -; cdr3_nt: TGTGCCAGCAGCTTCCAGAACTATGGCTACACCTTC; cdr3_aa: CASSFQNYGYTF
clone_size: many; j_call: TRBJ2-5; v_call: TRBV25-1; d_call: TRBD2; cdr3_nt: TGTGCCAGCAGTGCTGCACTAGCGGGTTCCCCCAAAGAGACCCAGTACTTC; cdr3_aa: CASSAALAGSPKETQYF
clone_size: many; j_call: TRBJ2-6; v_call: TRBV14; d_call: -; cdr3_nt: TGTGCCAGCAGCCAAGCCGGCTCTGGGGCCAACGTCCTGACTTTC; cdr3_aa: CASSQAGSGANVLTF
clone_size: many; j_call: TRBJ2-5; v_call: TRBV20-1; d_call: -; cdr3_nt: TGCAGTGCTAGACTACTTCAAGAGACCCAGTACTTC; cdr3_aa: CSARLLQETQYF
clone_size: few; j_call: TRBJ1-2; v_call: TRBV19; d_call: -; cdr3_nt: TGTGCCAGTCGCGTAGGAGCGGGGGGCCTACTATACTATGGCTACACCTTC; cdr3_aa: CASRVGAGGLLYYGYTF
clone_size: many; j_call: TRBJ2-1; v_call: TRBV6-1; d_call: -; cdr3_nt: TGTGCCAGCAGTGAAAATCCTTACAATGAGCAGTTCTTC; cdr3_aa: CASSENPYNEQFF
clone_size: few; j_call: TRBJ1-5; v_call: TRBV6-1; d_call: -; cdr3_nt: TGTGCCAGCAGCTATCAGCCCCAGCATTTT; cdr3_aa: CASSYQPQHF
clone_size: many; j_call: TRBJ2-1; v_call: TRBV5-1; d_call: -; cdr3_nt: TGCGCCAGCAGCTTGGCGCCTAGCTCTTACAATGAGCAGTTCTTC; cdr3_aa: CASSLAPSSYNEQFF
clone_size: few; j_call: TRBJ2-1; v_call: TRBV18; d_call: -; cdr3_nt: TGTGCCAGCTTGGGACTCGAAAAATACAATGAGCAGTTCTTC; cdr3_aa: CASLGLEKYNEQFF
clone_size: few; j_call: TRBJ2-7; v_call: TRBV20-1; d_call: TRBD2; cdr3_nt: TGCAGTGCTAGCCGGGCGGGGGGGCCGAGGAAGCTCTACGAGCAGTACTTC; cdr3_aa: CSASRAGGPRKLYEQYF
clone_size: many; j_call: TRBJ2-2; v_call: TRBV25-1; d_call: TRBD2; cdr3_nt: TGTGCCCAAGAGAGGGAGGGACACACCGGGGAGCTGTTTTTT; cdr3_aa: CAQEREGHTGELFF
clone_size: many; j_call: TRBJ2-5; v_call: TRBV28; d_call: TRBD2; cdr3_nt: TGTGCCAGCAGTTTGCGGGGGGGCGGTCGGTTCGAGACCCAGTACTTC; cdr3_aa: CASSLRGGGRFETQYF
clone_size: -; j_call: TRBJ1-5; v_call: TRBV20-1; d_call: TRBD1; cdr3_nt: TGCAGTGCCTCGCTAGTGGACAGGTCCCAGCATTTT; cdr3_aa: CSASLVDRSQHF
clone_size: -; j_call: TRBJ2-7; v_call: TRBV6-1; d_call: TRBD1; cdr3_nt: TGTGCCAGCAGCGGGACAGGGGGCGGTGTTTTCTACGAGCAGTACTTC; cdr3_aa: CASSGTGGGVFYEQYF
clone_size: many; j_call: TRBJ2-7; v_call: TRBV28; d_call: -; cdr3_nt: TGTGCCAGCAGTTTATCCCATTACGAGCAGTACTTC; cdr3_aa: CASSLSHYEQYF
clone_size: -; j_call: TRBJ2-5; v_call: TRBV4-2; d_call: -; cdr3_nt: TGTGCCAGCAGCCCCAGGTTAGAAGAGACCCAGTACTTC; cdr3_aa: CASSPRLEETQYF
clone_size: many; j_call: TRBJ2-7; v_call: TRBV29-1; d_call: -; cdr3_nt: TGCAGCGTTGAGGGCGCCTACGAGCAGTACTTC; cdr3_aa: CSVEGAYEQYF
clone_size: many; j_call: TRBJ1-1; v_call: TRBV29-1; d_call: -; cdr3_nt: TGCAGCGTTGAAGATTTTAACACTGAAGCTTTCTTT; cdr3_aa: CSVEDFNTEAFF
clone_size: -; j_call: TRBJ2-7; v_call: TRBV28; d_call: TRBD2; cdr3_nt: TGTGCCAGCAGTTTAGCGGGGGGGGACTACGAGCAGTACTTC; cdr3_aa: CASSLAGGDYEQYF
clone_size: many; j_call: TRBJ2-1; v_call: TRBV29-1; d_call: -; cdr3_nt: TGCAGCCTCGTAGAGCGCCCAGGGGAGCAGTTCTTC; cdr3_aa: CSLVERPGEQFF
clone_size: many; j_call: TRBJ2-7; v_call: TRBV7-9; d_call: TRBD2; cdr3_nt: TGTGCCAGCAGCCCGACCGGGGAGGGGTACGAGCAGTACTTC; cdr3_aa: CASSPTGEGYEQYF
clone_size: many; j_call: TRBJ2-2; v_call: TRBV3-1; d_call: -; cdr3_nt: TGTGCCAGCAGCCAGGCCGGGACCTTAACCGGGGAGCTGTTTTTT; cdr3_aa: CASSQAGTLTGELFF
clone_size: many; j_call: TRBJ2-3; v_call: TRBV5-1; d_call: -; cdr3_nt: TGCGCCAGCAGCTTGGCCCATCGTACGGGGGCCACAGATACGCAGTATTTT; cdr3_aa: CASSLAHRTGATDTQYF
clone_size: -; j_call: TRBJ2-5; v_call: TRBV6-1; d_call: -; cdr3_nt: TGTGCCAGCAGTGAAAGCGCAGGGGGGGAGACCCAGTACTTC; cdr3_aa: CASSESAGGETQYF
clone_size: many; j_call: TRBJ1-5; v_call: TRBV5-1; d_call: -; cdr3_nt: TGCGCCAGTCCCCTGTATCAGCCCCAGCATTTT; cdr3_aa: CASPLYQPQHF
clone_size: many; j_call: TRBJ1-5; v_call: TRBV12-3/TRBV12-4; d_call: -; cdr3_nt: TGTGCCAGCAGTTTTAGGTCAGGGGATCAGCCCCAGCATTTT; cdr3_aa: CASSFRSGDQPQHF
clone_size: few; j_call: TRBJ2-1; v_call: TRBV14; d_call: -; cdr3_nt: TGTGCCAGCAGCCAAGATGGGACTTTGCGCTCCTACAATGAGCAGTTCTTC; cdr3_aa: CASSQDGTLRSYNEQFF
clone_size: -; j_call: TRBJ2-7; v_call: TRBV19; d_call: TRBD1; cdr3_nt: TGTGCCAGTAGTCTTCGGACAGGTCTAGCCCCAGGCGAGCAGTACTTC; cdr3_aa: CASSLRTGLAPGEQYF
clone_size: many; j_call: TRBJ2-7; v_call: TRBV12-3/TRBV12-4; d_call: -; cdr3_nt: TGTGCCAGCAGTTTTGGGCAAACCTACGAGCAGTACTTC; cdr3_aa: CASSFGQTYEQYF
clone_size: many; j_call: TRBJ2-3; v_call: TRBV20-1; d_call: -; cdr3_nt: TGCAGTGCTAGTCAGACAAAAGGTTACACAGATACGCAGTATTTT; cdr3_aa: CSASQTKGYTDTQYF
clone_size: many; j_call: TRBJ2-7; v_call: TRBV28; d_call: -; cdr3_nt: TGTGCCAGCAGCAACAACGGGATTTACGAGCAGTACTTC; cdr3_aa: CASSNNGIYEQYF
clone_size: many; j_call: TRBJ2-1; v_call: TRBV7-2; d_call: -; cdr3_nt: TGTGCCAGCAGCGCCCAACAGGGCCCCTACAATGAGCAGTTCTTC; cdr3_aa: CASSAQQGPYNEQFF
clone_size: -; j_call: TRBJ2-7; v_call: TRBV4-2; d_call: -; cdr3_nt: TGTGCCAGCAGCCAAGCCCCCCCAGCCTACGAGCAGTACTTC; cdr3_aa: CASSQAPPAYEQYF
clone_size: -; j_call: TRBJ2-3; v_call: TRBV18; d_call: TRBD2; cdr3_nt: TGTGCCAGCTCACAGGGACTAGCGGTGGATACGCAGTATTTT; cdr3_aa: CASSQGLAVDTQYF
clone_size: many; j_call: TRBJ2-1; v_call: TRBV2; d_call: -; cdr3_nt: TGTGCCAGCCGGCCGGCGGAAAGCTCCTACAATGAGCAGTTCTTC; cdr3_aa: CASRPAESSYNEQFF
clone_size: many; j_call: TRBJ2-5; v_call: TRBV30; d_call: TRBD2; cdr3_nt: TGTGCCTGGAGTAAGATAGCGGGGGGACCCCACCAAGAGACCCAGTACTTC; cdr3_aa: CAWSKIAGGPHQETQYF
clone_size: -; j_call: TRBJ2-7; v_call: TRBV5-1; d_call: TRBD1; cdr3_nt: TGCGCCAGCAGCCGGGACAGGGGCGAGTACGAGCAGTACTTC; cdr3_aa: CASSRDRGEYEQYF